This T cell receptor beta chain was recovered during a study of blood T cell repertoires in COVID-19. Overall study context: Donors in the United States, Italy and Spain gave samples during acute or convalescent COVID-19. Sources were T cells, B-cell-depleted T cells, or PBMCs; the material itself was cDNA or gDNA.

Sequenced by immunoSEQ multiplex PCR; TCRdb stores in-frame clones only, minus some. The sample contains over 45,000 clones, just over 85% of which appear only once. The V gene end was trimmed by 6 bases and the J gene end by 5 bases; junction bases not matched to a gene: 10. The germline CDR1 and CDR2 sequences are MNHEY and SMNVEV (reference sequence). CDR3 size: 15 residues. This sequence joins TRBV27 and TRBJ1-2, with 9 bases fitting TRBD1. This sequence originates from a woman of 80 years or more with acute or convalescent COVID-19. The sample was peripheral blood. CDR3 sequence (DNA): TGTGCCAGCAGCGTGGACAGGGGCGTATCTTATGGCTACACCTTC. Translating it yields CASSVDRGVSYGYTF.